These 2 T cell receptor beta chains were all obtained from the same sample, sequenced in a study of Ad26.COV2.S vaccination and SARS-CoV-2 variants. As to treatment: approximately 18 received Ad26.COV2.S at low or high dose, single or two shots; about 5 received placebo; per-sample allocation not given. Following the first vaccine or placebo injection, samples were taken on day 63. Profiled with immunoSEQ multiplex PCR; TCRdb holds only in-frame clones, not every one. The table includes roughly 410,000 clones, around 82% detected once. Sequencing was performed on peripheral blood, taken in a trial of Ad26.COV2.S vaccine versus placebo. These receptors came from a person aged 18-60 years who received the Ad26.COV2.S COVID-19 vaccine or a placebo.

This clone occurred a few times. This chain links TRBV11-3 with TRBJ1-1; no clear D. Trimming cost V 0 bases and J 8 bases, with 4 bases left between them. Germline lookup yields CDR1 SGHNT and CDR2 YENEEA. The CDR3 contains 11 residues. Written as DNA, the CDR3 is TGTGCCAGCAGCTTAGATTCAGAAGCTTTCTTT. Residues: CASSLDSEAFF.

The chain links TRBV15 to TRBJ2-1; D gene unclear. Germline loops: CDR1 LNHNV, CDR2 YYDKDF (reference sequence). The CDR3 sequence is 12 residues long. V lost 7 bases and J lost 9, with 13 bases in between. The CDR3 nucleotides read TGTGCCACCACTCGACCCTACGGTGAGCAGTTCTTC. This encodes CATTRPYGEQFF.